The present TCR beta chain was sequenced within a study of CD8+ T cells in alopecia areata. The V gene end was trimmed by 3 bases and the J gene end by 2 bases; junction bases not matched to a gene: 1. The CDR3 consists of 14 residues. Germline loops: CDR1 SGHDT, CDR2 YYEEEE. The authors extracted RNA and reverse transcribed it into cDNA as the sequencing template. Data came from immunoSEQ multiplex PCR; TCRdb stores just in-frame clones and leaves some out. The sample includes more than 150,000 clones, about 63% of them seen just once. Whole-study results and caveats: Alopecia totalis/universalis scalp especially showed more expanded CD8+ clones than normal scalp. Compared with mice, patients displayed less clear TCR sharing, possibly for HLA-related reasons.

About this clone: Antigen specificity is unknown.

The receptor comes from a human donor with alopecia areata. The material was CD4+ T cells sorted from blood, obtained at week 0. The chain recombines TRBV5-6 with TRBJ1-1, with 10 nucleotides matching TRBD1. The CDR3 loop is CASSWDRGNTEAFF. Written as DNA, the CDR3 is TGTGCCAGCAGCTGGGACAGGGGCAACACTGAAGCTTTCTTT.